This is a list of T cell receptor beta chains from one sample in a study of blood T cell repertoires in COVID-19. TCRdb's copy holds only in-frame clones and misses some; the assay was immunoSEQ multiplex PCR. The table records 200,000 to 300,000 clones, 88% of them present only once. Specimen: peripheral blood. The receptors stem from a man in his fifties or sixties who had recovered from COVID-19. CDR3s include the opening cysteine and the closing phenylalanine or tryptophan. The D gene is left open where the match is weak. Size is stated for part of the rows, as once, few or many counts, or as a class when the clone is expanded.

-	TRBV15	TRBJ1-2	-	TGTGCCACCAGCAGACCCGACTCTAGGGGTGGCTACACCTTC	CATSRPDSRGGYTF
-	TRBV12-3/TRBV12-4	TRBJ2-2	-	TGTGCCAGCAGTTCTAGACTCACCGGGGAGCTGTTTTTT	CASSSRLTGELFF
-	TRBV5-5	TRBJ1-2	-	TGTGCCAGCAGCCCATCTGAGGGGGTTCATGGCTACACCTTC	CASSPSEGVHGYTF
-	TRBV24-1	TRBJ2-3	TRBD2	TGTGCCACCAGTGATTCCCTAGCGGGGGGGCTCACAGATACGCAGTATTTT	CATSDSLAGGLTDTQYF
-	TRBV5-4	TRBJ2-5	-	TGTGCCAGCAGCCGGACCTCGGACACTGGGGAGACCCAGTACTTC	CASSRTSDTGETQYF
-	TRBV7-7	TRBJ2-2	TRBD1	TGTGCTAGCAGCTCACCGGGACAGGGGGCCGGGGAGCTGTTTTTT	CASSSPGQGAGELFF
-	TRBV11-2	TRBJ1-1	-	TGTGCCAGCAGCTTAACCGTCCGGGCTTTCTTT	CASSLTVRAFF
-	TRBV13	TRBJ2-2	TRBD2	TGTGCCAGCAGCCCCGAGGGCGAGCGGGGGGAAACCGGGGAGCTGTTTTTT	CASSPEGERGETGELFF
-	TRBV7-9	TRBJ1-2	-	TGTGCCAGCAGCCCCCCAGGCCTTGAGGGCTACACCTTC	CASSPPGLEGYTF
once	TRBV7-2	TRBJ2-5	TRBD2	TGTGCCAGCAGCTTAGAAGGACCTAGCGGGGGATGGCAAGAGACCCAGTACTTC	CASSLEGPSGGWQETQYF
-	TRBV19	TRBJ1-1	-	TGTGCCAGTAGGCCCGCCGAGTCGAACGCCATGAACACTGAAGCTTTCTTT	CASRPAESNAMNTEAFF
-	TRBV5-1	TRBJ1-5	-	TGCGCCAGCAGCCCATCAGGCAATCAGCCCCAGCATTTT	CASSPSGNQPQHF
-	TRBV6-6	TRBJ1-1	-	TGTGCCAGCAGTTACGAGGGACATTTGGCTTTCTTT	CASSYEGHLAFF
-	TRBV9	TRBJ2-1	-	TGTGCCAGCAGCCTTACGACAGGTTTTTCCTACAATGAGCAGTTCTTC	CASSLTTGFSYNEQFF
-	TRBV5-1	TRBJ2-5	-	TGCGCCAGCAGCTTGGCGCAGGATGAGACCCAGTACTTC	CASSLAQDETQYF
few	TRBV6-5	TRBJ1-6	TRBD1	TGTGCCAGCAGCTCGACAGGGGTTCACTCACCCCTCCACTTT	CASSSTGVHSPLHF
-	TRBV10-1	TRBJ2-1	-	TGCGCCAGCAGCCCGTTAGGGGCCTCTACAAACAATGAGCAGTTCTTC	CASSPLGASTNNEQFF
-	TRBV11-2	TRBJ1-5	-	TGTGCCAGCAGCTTACAGGGGACCAGCAATCAGCCCCAGCATTTT	CASSLQGTSNQPQHF
-	TRBV11-3	TRBJ1-4	-	TGTGCCAGCAGCTTAAACGGGGGGACTAATGAAAAACTGTTTTTT	CASSLNGGTNEKLFF
-	TRBV2	TRBJ1-2	-	TGTGCCAGCAGTCTACAGGAATTCTATGGCTACACCTTC	CASSLQEFYGYTF
-	TRBV25-1	TRBJ1-3	-	TGTGCCAGCAGTCTCGGGTCGGGAAACACCATATATTTT	CASSLGSGNTIYF
-	TRBV7-2	TRBJ2-3	-	TGTGCCAGCAGCAATAAGGAGAGATTCACAGATACGCAGTATTTT	CASSNKERFTDTQYF
-	TRBV14	TRBJ1-1	-	TGTGCCAGCAGCCAGCTAGGGGTGAACACTGAAGCTTTCTTT	CASSQLGVNTEAFF
few	TRBV21-1	TRBJ1-6	-	TGTGCCAGCAGCAAAGTAATAGGACAGGGGGATACGACACCCCTCCACTTT	CASSKVIGQGDTTPLHF
-	TRBV5-1	TRBJ1-1	-	TGCGCCAGCAGCGCAGGACAGCCTGAAGCTTTCTTT	CASSAGQPEAFF
-	TRBV30	TRBJ1-5	-	TGTGCCTGGAACGTTCAGGGGAATCAGCCCCAGCATTTT	CAWNVQGNQPQHF
few	TRBV29-1	TRBJ1-4	-	TGCAGCGTCCAACCCGGGGGAGGTGAAAAACTGTTTTTT	CSVQPGGGEKLFF
-	TRBV18	TRBJ2-5	-	TGTGCCAGCTCACCAGAGGTCTTCGAAGAGACCCAGTACTTC	CASSPEVFEETQYF
-	TRBV21-1	TRBJ1-6	-	TGTGCCAGCAGCAATAGAGAGGGTCACTTT	CASSNREGHF
-	TRBV4-2	TRBJ1-3	TRBD1	TGTGCCAGCACGACAGGGGGGACTGGAGGAAACACCATATATTTT	CASTTGGTGGNTIYF
-	TRBV5-1	TRBJ1-1	TRBD1	TGCGCCAGCAGCTCCGGACAGGACTCTGAAGCTTTCTTT	CASSSGQDSEAFF
-	TRBV4-1	TRBJ1-2	-	TGCGCCAGCAGCCCCGCGGCAGGGTTGATCTATGGCTACACCTTC	CASSPAAGLIYGYTF
-	TRBV5-6	TRBJ2-5	TRBD2	TGTGCCAGCAGCTGGGGGACTAGCGGGGGGACAGAGACCCAGTACTTC	CASSWGTSGGTETQYF
-	TRBV27	TRBJ1-6	TRBD1	TGTGCCAGCAGTTCCGGACAGGGCTCCTATAATTCACCCCTCCACTTT	CASSSGQGSYNSPLHF
-	TRBV28	TRBJ2-1	TRBD2	TGTGCCAGCAGTTTAAACCCGACTTTAGCGGGGAGCTCCTACAATGAGCAGTTCTTC	CASSLNPTLAGSSYNEQFF
-	TRBV12-3/TRBV12-4	TRBJ2-2	TRBD1	TGTGCCGGGGACAGCGACACCGGGGAGCTGTTTTTT	CAGDSDTGELFF
-	TRBV27	TRBJ2-1	TRBD1	TGTGCCAGCAGTTTACGGACAGGGGGACGGAATGAGCAGTTCTTC	CASSLRTGGRNEQFF
once	TRBV7-3	TRBJ2-7	-	TGTGCCAGCAGCCCTCTGGGGGGGGCAAGAGAGCAGTACTTC	CASSPLGGAREQYF
-	TRBV6-5	TRBJ2-7	-	TGTGCCAGCCCGGCGGATCCCGCGATCTACGAGCAGTACTTC	CASPADPAIYEQYF
-	TRBV7-3	TRBJ2-5	TRBD2	TGTGCCAGCAGCTTATTGGGCCCTAGCGGGGATGAGACCCAGTACTTC	CASSLLGPSGDETQYF
-	TRBV5-4	TRBJ1-2	-	TGTGCCAGCGTTAGGGGGACCGAGGGTAACTATGGCTACACCTTC	CASVRGTEGNYGYTF
-	TRBV27	TRBJ1-1	TRBD1	TGTGCCAGCAGCATCGGGACAGCCACTGAAGCTTTCTTT	CASSIGTATEAFF
-	TRBV15	TRBJ1-5	-	TGTGCCACCAGCAGAGATCAGATACAGCCCCAGCATTTT	CATSRDQIQPQHF
-	TRBV3-1/TRBV3-2	TRBJ2-5	TRBD2	TGTGCCAGCAGCCAAGAATCACCTCGCGGGGGGTTGCAGGAGACCCAGTACTTC	CASSQESPRGGLQETQYF
-	TRBV25-1	TRBJ1-5	-	TGTGCCAGCAGTCAAGGGGTGGGCAATCAGCCCCAGCATTTT	CASSQGVGNQPQHF